The clone carrying this T cell receptor beta chain appeared a single time. Its specificity is not known. In the PCR, 60 Vbeta and 13 Jbeta primers were used. Sequenced by immunoSEQ multiplex PCR; TCRdb stores in-frame clones only, minus some. Here the sample spans under 200,000 clones, approximately 80% being singletons. These data are taken from a study of cytomegalovirus exposure and HLA in healthy donors. Study-level background: From about 180 million T cells, an earlier analysis saw roughly 110 million unique TCR beta sequences.

General study points: The authors considered a cluster of highly shared sequence variants likely to be a sequencing artifact. Reportedly, a later analysis found an Asian-associated ancestry cluster had fewer N-insertions than the roughly 700-donor mean. A later analysis associated about 18,000 TCR beta sequences with HLA alleles at a 0.05 false discovery rate.

Germline CDR1 is SGHNT and CDR2 is YYREEE (reference sequence). CDR3 length: 15 amino acids. Losses at the gene ends were 0 bases for V and 8 bases for J; bases not matched to a gene: 3. The sequence came from a woman aged 18-30 years in good health and CMV-seropositive. The V gene is TRBV5-4, the J gene TRBJ1-6, with TRBD1 matching 9 bases. Specimen: PBMCs. The chain's CDR3 is CASSLDRGRYSPLHF. CDR3 DNA sequence: TGTGCCAGCAGCTTGGACAGGGGGCGATATTCACCCCTCCACTTT.